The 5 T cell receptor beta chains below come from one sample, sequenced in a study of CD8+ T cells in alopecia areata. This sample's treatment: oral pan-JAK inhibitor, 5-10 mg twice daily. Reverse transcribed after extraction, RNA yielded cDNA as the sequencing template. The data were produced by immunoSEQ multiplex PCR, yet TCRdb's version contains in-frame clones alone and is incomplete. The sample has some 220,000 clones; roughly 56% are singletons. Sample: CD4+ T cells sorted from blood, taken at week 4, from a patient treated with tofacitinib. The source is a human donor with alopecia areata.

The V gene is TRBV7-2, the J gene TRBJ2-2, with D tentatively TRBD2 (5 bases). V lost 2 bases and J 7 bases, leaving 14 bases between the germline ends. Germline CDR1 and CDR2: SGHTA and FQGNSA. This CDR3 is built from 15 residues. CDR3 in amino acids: CASSLYGGLGGELFF. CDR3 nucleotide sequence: TGTGCCAGCAGCTTATACGGAGGTTTGGGCGGGGAGCTGTTTTTT.

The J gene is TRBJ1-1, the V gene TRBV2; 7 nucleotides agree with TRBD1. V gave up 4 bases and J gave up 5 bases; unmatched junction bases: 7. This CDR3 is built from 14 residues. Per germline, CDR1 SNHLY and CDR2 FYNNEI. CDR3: CASSVSPGGTEAFF. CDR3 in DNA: TGTGCCAGCAGTGTCTCGCCAGGGGGAACTGAAGCTTTCTTT.

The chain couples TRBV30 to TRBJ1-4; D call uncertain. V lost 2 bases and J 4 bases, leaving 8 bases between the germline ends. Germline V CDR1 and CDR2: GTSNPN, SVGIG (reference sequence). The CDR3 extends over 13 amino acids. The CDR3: CAWSTRRNEKLFF. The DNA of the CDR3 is TGTGCCTGGAGTACAAGACGTAATGAAAAACTGTTTTTT. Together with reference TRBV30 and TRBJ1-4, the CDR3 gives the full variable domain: SQTIHQWPATLVQPVGSPLSLECTVEGTSNPNLYWYRQAAGRGLQLLFYSVGIGQISSEVPQNLSASRPQDRQFILSSKKLLLSDSGFYLCAWSTRRNEKLFFGSGTQLSVL.

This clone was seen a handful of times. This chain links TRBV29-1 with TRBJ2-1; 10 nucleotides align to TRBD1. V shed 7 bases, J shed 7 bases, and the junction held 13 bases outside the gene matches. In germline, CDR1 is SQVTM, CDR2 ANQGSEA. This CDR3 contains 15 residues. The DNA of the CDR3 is TGCAGCGCCCAGGCCGGGACAGGGGTCAGGAATGAGCAGTTCTTC. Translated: CSAQAGTGVRNEQFF.

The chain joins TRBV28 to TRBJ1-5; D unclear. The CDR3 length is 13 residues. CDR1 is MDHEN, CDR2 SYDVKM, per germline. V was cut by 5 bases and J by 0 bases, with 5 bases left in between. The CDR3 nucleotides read TGTGCCAGCAGTGGATATAGCAATCAGCCCCAGCATTTT. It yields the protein CASSGYSNQPQHF.